This T cell receptor beta chain was identified in a study of blood T cell repertoires in COVID-19. The protocol was immunoSEQ multiplex PCR, while the TCRdb copy is restricted to in-frame clones and leaves out a portion. This sample yields about 160,000 clones, of which about 86% are seen a single time; around 7.8% belongs to the top ten. Germline V CDR1 and CDR2: MNHEY, SVGEGT. Germline trimming cut 0 bases from V and 6 bases from J; bases unmatched to any gene: 7. The CDR3 loop spans 15 amino acids. The origin of this receptor is a man aged 50 or older who had recovered from COVID-19. V is TRBV6-2 or TRBV6-3 and J is TRBJ2-7, with TRBD1 identical over 8 bases. The sequenced sample was PBMCs or T cells enriched from blood (not recorded which). CDR3 coding DNA: TGTGCCAGCAGTTACTCGGACAGGGCCTTTAGCGAGCAGTACTTC. It codes for CASSYSDRAFSEQYF.